Each of the 2 T cell receptor beta chains below was sequenced from the same sample in a study of blood T cell repertoires in COVID-19. This table comes from immunoSEQ multiplex PCR, and its TCRdb copy is limited to in-frame clones, with some not included. The sample yields around 300,000 clones, roughly 90% seen once. Sequenced: PBMCs or T cells enriched from blood (not recorded which). The receptors shown here come from a woman aged 18-35 years with acute COVID-19.

In DNA form, the CDR3 reads TGTGCCACCAGTGAATGGGACAGCCCCGAGGATAGCAATCAGCCCCAGCATTTT. It codes for CATSEWDSPEDSNQPQHF. This sequence joins TRBV24-1 and TRBJ1-5; 7 bases map to TRBD1. Germline-derived CDR1 and CDR2 are KGHDR and SFDVKD. Trimming cost V 4 bases and J 0 bases; bases outside gene matches: 11. The CDR3 runs to 18 residues.

CDR3 amino acids: CASSPRDSGSYRYEQYF. The CDR3 bases are TGTGCCAGCAGTCCTCGAGATAGCGGGAGCTATAGATACGAGCAGTACTTC. V and J are TRBV28 and TRBJ2-7; 9 nucleotides line up with TRBD2. The CDR3 has 17 amino acids. Germline CDR1 reads MDHEN; CDR2 reads SYDVKM. V lost 5 bases to trimming and J lost 4 bases; unmatched junction nucleotides: 15.